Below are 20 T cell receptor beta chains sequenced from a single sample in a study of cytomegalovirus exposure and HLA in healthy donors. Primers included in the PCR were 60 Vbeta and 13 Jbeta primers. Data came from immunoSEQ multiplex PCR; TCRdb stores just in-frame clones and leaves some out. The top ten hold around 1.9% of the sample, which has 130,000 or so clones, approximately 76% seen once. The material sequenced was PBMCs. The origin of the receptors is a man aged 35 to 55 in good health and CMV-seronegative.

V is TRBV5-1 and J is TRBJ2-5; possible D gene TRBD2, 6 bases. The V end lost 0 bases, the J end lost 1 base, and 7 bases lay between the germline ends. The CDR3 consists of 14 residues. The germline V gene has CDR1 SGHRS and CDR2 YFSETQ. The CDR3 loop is CASSLDGGQETQYF. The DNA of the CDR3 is TGCGCCAGCAGCTTGGACGGGGGCCAAGAGACCCAGTACTTC.

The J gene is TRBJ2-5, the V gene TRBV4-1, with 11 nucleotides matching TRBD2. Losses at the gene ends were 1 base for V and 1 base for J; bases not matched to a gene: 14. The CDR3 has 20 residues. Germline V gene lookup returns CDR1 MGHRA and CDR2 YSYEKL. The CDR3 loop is CASSQVGMTSGANFQETQYF. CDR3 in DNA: TGCGCCAGCAGCCAAGTGGGGATGACTAGCGGGGCGAACTTCCAAGAGACCCAGTACTTC.

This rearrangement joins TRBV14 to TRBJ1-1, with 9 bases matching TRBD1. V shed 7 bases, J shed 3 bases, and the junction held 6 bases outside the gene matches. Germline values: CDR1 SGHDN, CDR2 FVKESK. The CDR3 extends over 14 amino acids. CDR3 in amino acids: CASTSQGAYTEAFF. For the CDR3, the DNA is TGTGCCAGCACATCACAGGGGGCTTACACTGAAGCTTTCTTT. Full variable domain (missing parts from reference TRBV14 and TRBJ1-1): EAGVTQFPSHSVIEKGQTVTLRCDPISGHDNLYWYRRVMGKEIKFLLHFVKESKQDESGMPNNRFLAERTGGTYSTLKVQPAELEDSGVYFCASTSQGAYTEAFFGQGTRLTVV.

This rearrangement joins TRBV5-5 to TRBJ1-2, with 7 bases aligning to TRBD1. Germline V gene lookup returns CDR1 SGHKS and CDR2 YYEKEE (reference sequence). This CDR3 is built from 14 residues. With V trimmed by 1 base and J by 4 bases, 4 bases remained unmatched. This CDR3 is CASSLTGTAYGYTF. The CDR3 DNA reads TGTGCCAGCAGCTTGACCGGGACAGCCTATGGCTACACCTTC.

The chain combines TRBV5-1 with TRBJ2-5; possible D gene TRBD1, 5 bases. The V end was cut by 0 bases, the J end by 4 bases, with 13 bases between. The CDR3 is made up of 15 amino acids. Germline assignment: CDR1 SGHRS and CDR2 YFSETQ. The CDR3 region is CASSLEGVAGETQYF. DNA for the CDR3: TGCGCCAGCAGCTTGGAAGGGGTAGCCGGAGAGACCCAGTACTTC. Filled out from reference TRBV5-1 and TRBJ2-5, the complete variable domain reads KAGVTQTPRYLIKTRGQQVTLSCSPISGHRSVSWYQQTPGQGLQFLFEYFSETQRNKGNFPGRFSGRQFSNSRSEMNVSTLELGDSALYLCASSLEGVAGETQYFGPGTRLLVL.

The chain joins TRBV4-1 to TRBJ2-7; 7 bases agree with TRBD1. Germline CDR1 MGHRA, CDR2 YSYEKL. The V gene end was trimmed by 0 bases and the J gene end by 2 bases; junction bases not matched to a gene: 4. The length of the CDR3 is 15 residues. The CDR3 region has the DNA TGCGCCAGCAGCCAAGACGCCGGGACAGCCTACGAGCAGTACTTC. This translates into CASSQDAGTAYEQYF.

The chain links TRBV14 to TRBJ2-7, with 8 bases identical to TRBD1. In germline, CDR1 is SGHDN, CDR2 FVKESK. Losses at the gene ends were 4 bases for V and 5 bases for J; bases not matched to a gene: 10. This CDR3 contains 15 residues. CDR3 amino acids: CASSPLRTGSNEQYF. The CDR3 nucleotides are TGTGCCAGCAGCCCCTTGAGGACAGGGAGTAACGAGCAGTACTTC.

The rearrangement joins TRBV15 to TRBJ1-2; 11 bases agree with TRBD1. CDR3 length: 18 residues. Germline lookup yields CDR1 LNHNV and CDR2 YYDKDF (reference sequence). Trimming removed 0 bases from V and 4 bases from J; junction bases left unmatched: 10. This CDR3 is CATSRDFGTGGKGYGYTF. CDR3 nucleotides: TGTGCCACCAGCAGAGATTTCGGGACAGGGGGAAAGGGCTATGGCTACACCTTC.

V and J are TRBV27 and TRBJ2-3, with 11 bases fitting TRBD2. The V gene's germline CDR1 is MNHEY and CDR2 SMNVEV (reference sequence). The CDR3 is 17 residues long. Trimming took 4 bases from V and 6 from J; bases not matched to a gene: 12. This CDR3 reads CASSSLSSGGGVDTQYF. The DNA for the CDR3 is TGTGCCAGCAGTTCCCTTAGTAGCGGGGGGGGCGTGGATACGCAGTATTTT.

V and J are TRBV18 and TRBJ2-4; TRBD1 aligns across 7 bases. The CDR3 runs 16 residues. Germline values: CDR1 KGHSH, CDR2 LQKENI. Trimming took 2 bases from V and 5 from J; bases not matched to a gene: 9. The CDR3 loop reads CASSPGIGTDQNIQYF. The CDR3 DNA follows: TGTGCCAGCTCACCAGGGATCGGGACAGACCAAAACATTCAGTACTTC.

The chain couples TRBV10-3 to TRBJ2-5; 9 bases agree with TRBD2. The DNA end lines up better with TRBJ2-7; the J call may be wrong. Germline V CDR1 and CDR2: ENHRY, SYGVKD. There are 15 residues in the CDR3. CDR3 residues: CAISPGSGSTYEQYF. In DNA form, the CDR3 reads TGTGCCATCTCCCCCGGTAGCGGGAGTACCTACGAGCAGTACTTC.

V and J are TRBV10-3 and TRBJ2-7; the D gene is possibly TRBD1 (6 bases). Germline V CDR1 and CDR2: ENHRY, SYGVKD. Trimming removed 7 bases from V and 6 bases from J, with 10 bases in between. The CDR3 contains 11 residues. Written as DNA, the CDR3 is TGTGCCATCAATCAAGGGGGCGAGCAGTACTTC. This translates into CAINQGGEQYF.

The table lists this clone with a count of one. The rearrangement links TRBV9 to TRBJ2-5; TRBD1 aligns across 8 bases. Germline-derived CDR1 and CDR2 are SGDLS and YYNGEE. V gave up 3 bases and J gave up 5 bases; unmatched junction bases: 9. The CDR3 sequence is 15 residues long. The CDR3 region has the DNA TGTGCCAGCAGCGCCGACAGGGGCCAGGGGGAGACCCAGTACTTC. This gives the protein CASSADRGQGETQYF.

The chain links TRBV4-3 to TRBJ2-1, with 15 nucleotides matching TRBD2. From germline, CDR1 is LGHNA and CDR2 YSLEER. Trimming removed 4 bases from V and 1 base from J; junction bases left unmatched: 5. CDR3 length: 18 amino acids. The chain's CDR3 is CASSPEGTSGGSYNEQFF. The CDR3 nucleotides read TGCGCCAGCAGCCCGGAGGGGACTAGCGGGGGGTCCTACAATGAGCAGTTCTTC.

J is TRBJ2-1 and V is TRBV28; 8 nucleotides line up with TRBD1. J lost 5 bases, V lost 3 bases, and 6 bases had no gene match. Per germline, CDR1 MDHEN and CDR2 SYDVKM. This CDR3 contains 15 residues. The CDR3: CASSFWSGGDNEQFF. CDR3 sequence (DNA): TGTGCCAGCAGTTTTTGGTCAGGGGGCGACAATGAGCAGTTCTTC.

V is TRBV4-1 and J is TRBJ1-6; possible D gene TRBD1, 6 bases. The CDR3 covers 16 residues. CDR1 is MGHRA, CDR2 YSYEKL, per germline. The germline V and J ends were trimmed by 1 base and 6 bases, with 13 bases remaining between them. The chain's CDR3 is CASSQGGQLLNSPLHF. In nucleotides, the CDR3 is TGCGCCAGCAGCCAAGGAGGACAGCTCCTTAATTCACCCCTCCACTTT.

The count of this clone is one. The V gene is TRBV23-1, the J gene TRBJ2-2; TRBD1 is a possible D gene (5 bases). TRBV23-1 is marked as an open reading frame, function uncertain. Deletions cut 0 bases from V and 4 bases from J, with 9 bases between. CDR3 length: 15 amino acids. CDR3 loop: CASSQSDSLTGELFF. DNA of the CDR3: TGCGCCAGCAGTCAATCCGACAGTCTCACCGGGGAGCTGTTTTTT.

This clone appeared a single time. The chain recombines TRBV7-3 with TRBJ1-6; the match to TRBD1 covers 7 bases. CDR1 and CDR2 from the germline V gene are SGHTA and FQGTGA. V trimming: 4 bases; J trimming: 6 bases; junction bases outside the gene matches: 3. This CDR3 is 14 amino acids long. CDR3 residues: CASSSGQPNSPLHF. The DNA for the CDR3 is TGTGCCAGCAGCTCGGGACAGCCTAATTCACCCCTCCACTTT.

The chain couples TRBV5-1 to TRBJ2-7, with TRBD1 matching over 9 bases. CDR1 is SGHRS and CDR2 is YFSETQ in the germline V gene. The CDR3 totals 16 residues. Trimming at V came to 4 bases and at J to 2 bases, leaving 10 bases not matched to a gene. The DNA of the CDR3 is TGCGCCAGCAGCCCCAGCGGGACAGGGCGACCCTACGAGCAGTACTTC. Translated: CASSPSGTGRPYEQYF.

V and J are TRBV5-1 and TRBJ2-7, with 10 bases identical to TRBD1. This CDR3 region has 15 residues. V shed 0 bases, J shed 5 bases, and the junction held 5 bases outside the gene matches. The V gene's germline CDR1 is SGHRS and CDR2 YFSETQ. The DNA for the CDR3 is TGCGCCAGCAGCTTGGTGGGGACAGGGGTCGACGAGCAGTACTTC. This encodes CASSLVGTGVDEQYF.